This T cell receptor (beta chain) was found in a study of blood T cell repertoires in COVID-19. Measured with immunoSEQ multiplex PCR; TCRdb has only the in-frame clones, and not every one. Of around 97,000 clones in the sample, 70% to 90% were seen once. V dropped 0 bases and J dropped 0 bases, with 12 bases sitting between them. CDR1 and CDR2 (germline): LGHNA, YNFKEQ. This CDR3 comprises 16 residues. The sequenced material came from peripheral blood. The receptor's source is a human donor in a cohort sampled during active COVID-19. The chain employs TRBV4-2 and TRBJ2-7, with D maybe TRBD2 (6 bases). The CDR3: CASSQEEGPGSYEQYF. The CDR3 region has the DNA TGTGCCAGCAGCCAAGAGGAGGGTCCCGGCTCCTACGAGCAGTACTTC.